These 9 T cell receptor beta chains came from one sample sequenced in a study of blood T cells in healthy people across ages. A J-beta primer mix and a sample-barcoded 5' primer were used in a second PCR of roughly 7 to 12 cycles. Each CDR3 protein is one row after TCRdb ran MiXCR on the 5' RACE reads. The repertoire includes over 500,000 distinct CDR3 sequences, about 28% of them detected once, and 3% to 4.5% sits in the top ten. These records were also assigned to another study, of T cells of mothers and their children.

The sequencing sample was made of blood. The receptors stem from a boy aged 2 to 9 in good health.

The chain carries TRBV7-9 and TRBJ1-1; 8 bases map to TRBD1. The trim removed 1 base at V and 3 bases at J, leaving 4 bases unmatched. Germline CDR1 SEHNR, CDR2 FQNEAQ (reference sequence). There are 15 residues in the CDR3. The chain's CDR3 is CASSLGETGDTEAFF. The DNA for the CDR3 is TGTGCCAGCAGCTTAGGAGAGACAGGGGACACTGAAGCTTTCTTT. Supplemented by reference TRBV7-9 and TRBJ1-1, the full variable domain reads DTGVSQNPRHKITKRGQNVTFRCDPISEHNRLYWYRQTLGQGPEFLTYFQNEAQLEKSRLLSDRFSAERPKGSFSTLEIQRTEQGDSAMYLCASSLGETGDTEAFFGQGTRLTVV.

The chain is built from TRBV12-3 or TRBV12-4 and TRBJ2-5; 9 nucleotides align to TRBD2. The end of the DNA aligns better with TRBJ2-1, so the J call may be wrong. This CDR3 is built from 14 residues. The CDR3 loop reads CASTSGGTYNEQFF. CDR3 DNA sequence: TGTGCCAGCACGAGCGGGGGGACCTACAATGAGCAGTTCTTC.

This clonotype has a handful of counts. The gene calls are TRBV29-1 and TRBJ2-5; D not resolved. The CDR3 totals 12 residues. Germline V gene data show CDR1 as SQVTM and CDR2 as ANQGSEA. Deletions cut 6 bases from V and 3 bases from J, with 11 bases between. The CDR3: CSVASAKETQYF. CDR3 nucleotides: TGCAGCGTGGCGTCGGCCAAAGAGACCCAGTACTTC.

The chain recombines TRBV7-9 with TRBJ2-3; TRBD1 aligns across 10 bases. After removal of 4 bases from V and 6 bases from J, the junction contained 7 bases not matched to a gene. The germline V gene encodes CDR1 SEHNR and CDR2 FQNEAQ (reference sequence). The CDR3 extends over 15 amino acids. The CDR3 DNA reads TGTGCCAGCAGCTGGACAGGGGGGTGGTCGGATACGCAGTATTTT. Protein: CASSWTGGWSDTQYF.

This chain links TRBV12-5 with TRBJ2-4; 7 bases line up with TRBD2. CDR3 size: 16 residues. V shed 6 bases, J shed 7 bases, and the junction held 15 bases outside the gene matches. The germline V gene encodes CDR1 LGHNT and CDR2 FRNRAP. CDR3 region: CASGPSGGGHFNIQYF. The CDR3 nucleotides read TGTGCTAGTGGCCCTTCGGGAGGCGGTCACTTTAACATTCAGTACTTC.

As to this clonotype: A junction end diverges from the germline sequence, so it may reflect a read error. V gene TRBV2 combines with J gene TRBJ2-5; possibly TRBD1 or TRBD2 for D (5 bases each). CDR1 and CDR2 from the germline V gene are SNHLY and FYNNEI. This CDR3 contains 14 residues. The CDR3 loop is CASSEMGRVLRGDF. For the CDR3, the DNA is TGTGCCAGCAGTGAAATGGGTAGGGTACTTCGAGGGGACTTC.

This chain uses TRBV9 with TRBJ1-4; D is possibly TRBD1 (5 bases). This CDR3 contains 15 residues. From germline, CDR1 is SGDLS and CDR2 YYNGEE. The V end lost 3 bases, the J end lost 5 bases, and 14 bases lay between the germline ends. The DNA for the CDR3 is TGTGCCAGCAGCGGTCCCGGGACCGGGAATGAAAAACTGTTTTTT. Translated, it gives CASSGPGTGNEKLFF.

In its sample, this clonotype was seen many times. This chain links TRBV7-9 with TRBJ2-1; D is perhaps TRBD2 (6 bases). The CDR3 consists of 14 residues. The V gene's germline CDR1 is SEHNR and CDR2 FQNEAQ (reference sequence). V lost 1 base to trimming and J lost 3 bases, with 7 bases between them. The CDR3 region is CASSLVSGYNEQFF. The CDR3 nucleotides read TGTGCCAGCAGCTTAGTTAGCGGCTACAATGAGCAGTTCTTC. Variable domain in full (rest from reference TRBV7-9 and TRBJ2-1): DTGVSQNPRHKITKRGQNVTFRCDPISEHNRLYWYRQTLGQGPEFLTYFQNEAQLEKSRLLSDRFSAERPKGSFSTLEIQRTEQGDSAMYLCASSLVSGYNEQFFGPGTRLTVL.

The chain employs TRBV27 and TRBJ2-1; tentatively, D is TRBD2 (6 bases). CDR1 is MNHEY and CDR2 is SMNVEV in the germline V gene (reference sequence). V gave up 6 bases and J gave up 10 bases, with 22 bases separating them. The CDR3 loop spans 15 amino acids. The CDR3 nucleotides read TGTGCCAGCAGCCCACCGGGACTGGGGCCGATGGAGCAGTTCTTC. This sequence encodes CASSPPGLGPMEQFF.